The source of this T cell receptor beta chain is a study of blood T cell repertoires in COVID-19. About the research overall: From T cells, B-cell-depleted T cells, or PBMCs came the material, which was cDNA or gDNA.

V lost 6 bases and J lost 2, with 14 bases in between. The CDR3 runs 14 residues. The V gene's germline CDR1 is MNHEY and CDR2 SVGAGI. The authors' processing: Reference gene primers were amplified, and this amplification served to estimate nucleated cell counts. Repertoires were generated with immunoSEQ multiplex PCR, while TCRdb's copy carries only in-frame clones and drops some. D and trimming come from the DNA, and the V and J calls and clone size come from that table. Altogether 150,000 to 200,000 clones are present, 70% to 85% being singletons, with the ten largest covering roughly 17%. In assigning cohorts, the study relied on participant-reported clinical history.

This receptor was taken from a woman aged 45-60 years who had recovered from COVID-19. This sequence joins TRBV6-5 and TRBJ2-7; TRBD1 might be the D (5 bases). Sequencing was carried out using PBMCs or T cells enriched from blood (not recorded which). The CDR3 is CASSYAQGTYEQYF. The CDR3 DNA sequence: TGTGCCAGCAGCTACGCCCAGGGTACCTACGAGCAGTACTTC.